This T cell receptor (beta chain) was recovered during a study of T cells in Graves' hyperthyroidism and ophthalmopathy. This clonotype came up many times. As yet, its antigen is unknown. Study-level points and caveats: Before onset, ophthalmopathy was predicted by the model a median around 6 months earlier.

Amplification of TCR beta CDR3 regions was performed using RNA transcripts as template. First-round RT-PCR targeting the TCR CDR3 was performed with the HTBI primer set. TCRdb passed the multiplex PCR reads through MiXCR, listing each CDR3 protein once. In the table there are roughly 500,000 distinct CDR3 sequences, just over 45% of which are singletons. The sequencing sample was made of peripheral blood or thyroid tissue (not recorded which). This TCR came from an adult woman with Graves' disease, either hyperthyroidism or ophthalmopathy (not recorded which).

The chain's CDR3 is CASSLVVASGIAGELFF. For the CDR3, the DNA is TGTGCCAGCAGCTTAGTCGTGGCTAGCGGGATTGCCGGGGAGCTGTTTTTT. The chain uses TRBV11-1 and TRBJ2-2; TRBD2 agrees at 9 bases. The J segment lost 6 bases and the V segment lost 1 base, leaving 9 bases of the junction unmatched. The CDR3 is 17 residues long. CDR1 SGHAT and CDR2 FQDESV come from the germline V gene (reference sequence). The whole variable domain, remainder taken from reference TRBV11-1 and TRBJ2-2, is EAEVAQSPRYKITEKSQAVAFWCDPISGHATLYWYRQILGQGPELLVQFQDESVVDDSQLPKDRFSAERLKGVDSTLKIQPAELGDSAMYLCASSLVVASGIAGELFFGEGSRLTVL.